Below are 26 T cell receptor beta chains sequenced from a single sample in a study of neurological immune-mediated disorders. Time point given: technical triplicate 1. TCRdb ran MiXCR on the 5' RACE reads and lists one entry per CDR3 protein. The sample contains more than 20,000 distinct CDR3 sequences, roughly 13% of which appear only once. Sequenced material: CD4+ T cells from blood. The receptors derive from a female donor with HTLV-1-associated myelopathy (HAM/TSP).

This clonotype was recorded many times. The chain carries TRBV7-3 and TRBJ1-2; 12 positions match TRBD1. Germline CDR1 reads SGHTA; CDR2 reads FQGTGA. V was pared by 2 bases and J by 8 bases, with 3 bases of the junction left unmatched. The CDR3 consists of 14 residues. CDR3 protein: CASSLPGQGAGYTF. CDR3 nucleotide sequence: TGTGCCAGCAGCTTACCGGGACAGGGGGCAGGCTACACCTTC.

This clonotype was recorded at least ten times. The chain recombines TRBV5-1 with TRBJ2-7; TRBD2 matches 11 bases. Germline CDR1 is SGHRS and CDR2 is YFSETQ. The junction had 6 bases not matched to a gene; V was cut back by 0 bases and J by 1 base. CDR3 length equals 17 residues. The CDR3: CASSLVLAGAGSYEQYF. DNA for the CDR3: TGCGCCAGCAGCTTGGTACTAGCGGGAGCGGGTTCCTACGAGCAGTACTTC.

The gene calls are TRBV5-4 and TRBJ2-7, with unresolved D. V was cut by 4 bases and J by 0 bases, with 14 bases left in between. The CDR3 spans 15 residues. Germline assignment: CDR1 SGHNT and CDR2 YYREEE (reference sequence). The DNA for the CDR3 is TGTGCCAGCAGCGATCCCCGGTGGAGCTCCTACGAGCAGTACTTC. Translation: CASSDPRWSSYEQYF.

In its sample, this clonotype was seen many times. V gene TRBV20-1 combines with J gene TRBJ1-6; the D gene is possibly TRBD1 (6 bases). The CDR3 extends over 14 amino acids. Germline lookup yields CDR1 DFQATT and CDR2 SNEGSKA (reference sequence). Between the trimmed V and J ends, which lost 2 bases and 9 bases, there was a span of 14 bases. DNA of the CDR3: TGCAGTGCTAGACCACAGGGTCCGGGTTCACCCCTCCACTTT. This gives the protein CSARPQGPGSPLHF.

This clonotype was counted at least ten times. This chain links TRBV5-1 with TRBJ2-3; possibly TRBD1 for D (6 bases). Germline loops: CDR1 SGHRS, CDR2 YFSETQ. This CDR3 is 17 amino acids long. V was trimmed by 4 bases and J by 2 bases, leaving 20 bases between them. CDR3 coding DNA: TGCGCCAGCAGCCTAACCCTACGGGACATCACCACAGATACGCAGTATTTT. Amino acid sequence: CASSLTLRDITTDTQYF.

This clonotype appeared many times. Mismatch with germline at one junction end may stem from a read error. The chain joins TRBV5-1 to TRBJ2-5, with TRBD2 as a possible D gene (5 bases). From germline, CDR1 is SGHRS and CDR2 YFSETQ. The CDR3 consists of 16 residues. The CDR3 sequence is CASSLAPRGSQETQYF. In DNA form, the CDR3 reads TGCGCCAGCAGTTTGGCGCCCCGAGGGTCGCAAGAGACCCAGTACTTC.

This clonotype was seen at least ten times. This sequence joins TRBV20-1 and TRBJ2-1; 12 bases line up with TRBD2. This CDR3 comprises 17 residues. The germline V gene has CDR1 DFQATT and CDR2 SNEGSKA (reference sequence). V lost 7 bases, J lost 7 bases, and 17 bases stayed unmatched. CDR3 in DNA: TGCAGTGTAGGGGGGGCGACTAGCGGGAGAGGGGGGAATGAGCAGTTCTTC. Translating gives CSVGGATSGRGGNEQFF.

In this sample, this clonotype turned up many times. The V call is TRBV7-2, the J call TRBJ2-7; D is ambiguous. Germline loops: CDR1 SGHTA, CDR2 FQGNSA. Trimming took off 5 bases at V and 1 base at J, with 3 bases between the two ends. The CDR3 is 11 residues long. CDR3 protein: CASSISYEQYF. CDR3 nucleotide sequence: TGTGCCAGCAGCATATCCTACGAGCAGTACTTC.

This clonotype occurred many times. This rearrangement joins TRBV20-1 to TRBJ2-5, with D perhaps TRBD1 (7 bases). Germline V lookup: CDR1 DFQATT, CDR2 SNEGSKA (reference sequence). Deletions cut 5 bases from V and 5 bases from J, with 21 bases between. The CDR3 is 15 amino acids. The CDR3 bases are TGCAGTGCTCCCCAGGAGGGGGCGACGTGGGAGACCCAGTACTTC. Translating it yields CSAPQEGATWETQYF.

J is TRBJ2-7 and V is TRBV11-3; 8 nucleotides line up with TRBD2. Looked up from germline, CDR1 is SGHNT and CDR2 is YENEEA. V shed 1 base and J 6 bases; nucleotides not matched to a gene: 11. CDR3 size: 16 residues. This CDR3 reads CASSLVWSGGPSEQYF. For the CDR3, the DNA is TGTGCCAGCAGCTTAGTATGGTCGGGAGGGCCCAGCGAGCAGTACTTC.

This clonotype was seen at least ten times. This chain joins TRBV7-3 and TRBJ2-1; D might be TRBD2 (6 bases). CDR3 length: 15 amino acids. V was trimmed by 4 bases and J by 1 base, leaving 11 bases between them. From germline, CDR1 is SGHTA and CDR2 FQGTGA. CDR3: CASSSTSVSYNEQFF. DNA for the CDR3: TGTGCCAGCAGCTCGACTAGTGTATCCTACAATGAGCAGTTCTTC.

This clonotype was detected ten times or more. This sequence joins TRBV7-2 and TRBJ2-2; D not certain. CDR1 and CDR2 (germline): SGHTA, FQGNSA. The V gene lost 2 bases and the J gene lost 3 bases, with 7 bases spanning the gap. The CDR3 is 14 residues long. The CDR3, as DNA: TGTGCCAGCAGCTTATTGGGCGACACCGGGGAGCTGTTTTTT. Its translation: CASSLLGDTGELFF.

In its sample, this clonotype was seen many times. The chain uses TRBV5-1 and TRBJ1-6; TRBD1 matches at 10 bases. J gave up 8 bases and V 0 bases, and 2 bases lay outside the gene matches. The germline V gene encodes CDR1 SGHRS and CDR2 YFSETQ. The CDR3 spans 15 residues. The CDR3 nucleotides are TGCGCCAGCAGCTTGGAAGGGACAGGGGATTCACCCCTCCACTTT. This gives the protein CASSLEGTGDSPLHF.

This chain links TRBV7-2 with TRBJ2-3, with unresolved D. CDR3 length: 11 amino acids. V dropped 8 bases and J dropped 2 bases, with 5 bases sitting between them. Germline V gene sequence: CDR1 SGHTA, CDR2 FQGNSA. The DNA for the CDR3 is TGTGCCAGCGGGATCACAGATACGCAGTATTTT. This encodes CASGITDTQYF. The whole variable domain, remainder taken from reference TRBV7-2 and TRBJ2-3, is GAGVSQSPSNKVTEKGKDVELRCDPISGHTALYWYRQSLGQGLEFLIYFQGNSAPDKSGLPSDRFSAERTGGSVSTLTIQRTQQEDSAVYLCASGITDTQYFGPGTRLTVL.

This clonotype occurred many times. The chain employs TRBV4-1 and TRBJ2-5; TRBD2 matches at 11 bases. This CDR3 contains 14 residues. V lost 3 bases to trimming and J lost 6 bases; unmatched junction nucleotides: 3. Germline CDR1 and CDR2: MGHRA and YSYEKL. The CDR3 loop is CASSQTSGAQTQYF. CDR3 bases: TGCGCCAGCAGCCAGACTAGCGGGGCGCAGACCCAGTACTTC.

As concerns this clonotype: A read error may be the cause here, since a much bigger clone is one base away. The chain is built from TRBV28 and TRBJ2-2; no definite D call. Germline-derived CDR1 and CDR2 are MDHEN and SYDVKM. The V and J ends lost 8 bases and 4 bases respectively, with 17 bases between them. The CDR3 runs 15 residues. In DNA form, the CDR3 reads TGTGCCAGCTCCTTCAGGCTGGGTTTCACCGGGGAGCTGTTTTTT. As protein: CASSFRLGFTGELFF.

The chain employs TRBV5-1 and TRBJ2-4; D is uncertain. This CDR3 contains 17 residues. V gave up 2 bases and J gave up 1 base, with 16 bases separating them. Germline assignment: CDR1 SGHRS and CDR2 YFSETQ. This CDR3 reads CASSLLGPVSAKNIQYF. DNA of the CDR3: TGCGCCAGCAGCTTACTGGGCCCAGTGTCTGCCAAAAACATTCAGTACTTC.

This clonotype has at least ten counts. The chain is built from TRBV20-1 and TRBJ2-7; 14 bases align to TRBD2. J gave up 2 bases and V 3 bases, and 6 bases lay outside the gene matches. Germline values: CDR1 DFQATT, CDR2 SNEGSKA (reference sequence). CDR3 length: 16 residues. The CDR3 loop is CSARGLAGVKAYEQYF. The CDR3 DNA follows: TGCAGTGCTAGGGGACTAGCGGGAGTAAAGGCCTACGAGCAGTACTTC.

At least ten counts were recorded for this clonotype. The V call is TRBV11-2, the J call TRBJ2-7; 13 bases fit TRBD2. V shed 4 bases, J shed 1 base, and the junction held 7 bases outside the gene matches. CDR1 and CDR2 (germline): SGHAT, FQNNGV. The CDR3 is made up of 17 amino acids. Written as DNA, the CDR3 is TGTGCCAGCAGCTCAGGACTAGCGGGGGCTTTATCCTACGAGCAGTACTTC. Residues: CASSSGLAGALSYEQYF.

This clonotype has at least ten counts. The chain links TRBV7-3 to TRBJ1-1; D not resolved. The V end lost 4 bases, the J end lost 1 base, and 7 bases lay between the germline ends. This CDR3 has 13 amino acids. Germline values: CDR1 SGHTA, CDR2 FQGTGA. CDR3 coding DNA: TGTGCCAGCAGCTCTCAAACGAACACTGAAGCTTTCTTT. Translating it yields CASSSQTNTEAFF.

This clonotype was seen many times. The chain recombines TRBV4-2 with TRBJ2-7, with 9 bases matching TRBD2. The V gene end was trimmed by 4 bases and the J gene end by 2 bases; junction bases not matched to a gene: 6. This CDR3 region has 15 residues. Germline V gene data show CDR1 as LGHNA and CDR2 as YNFKEQ. As DNA, the CDR3 is TGTGCCAGCAGCCTGACTAGCGGAAGCACCTACGAGCAGTACTTC. This sequence encodes CASSLTSGSTYEQYF.

This clonotype has only a few counts. This chain's CDR3 is CASSLTPTGGSYNEQFF. In DNA form, the CDR3 reads TGTGCCAGCAGCTTAACACCTACAGGGGGCTCCTACAATGAGCAGTTCTTC. The gene calls are TRBV7-3 and TRBJ2-1; 8 bases are a match to TRBD1. The CDR3 sequence is 17 residues long. Germline V CDR1 and CDR2: SGHTA, FQGTGA. The ends lost 0 bases at V and 0 bases at J; junction bases unmatched: 4.

Many counts were recorded for this clonotype. V and J are TRBV3-1 and TRBJ2-2; 12 bases match TRBD2. CDR1 and CDR2 (germline): LGHDT, YNNKEL (reference sequence). With 3 bases clipped from V and 6 bases from J, the junction kept 8 bases outside the gene matches. This CDR3 is 17 amino acids long. The DNA of the CDR3 is TGTGCCAGCAGCCAGATGGGACTAGCGGGCTGGGCCGGGGAGCTGTTTTTT. This translates into CASSQMGLAGWAGELFF.

This clonotype was found many times. This CDR3 reads CAGRTGGSEKLFF. The CDR3, as DNA: TGTGCCGGACGGACAGGGGGATCTGAAAAACTGTTTTTT. The chain is built from TRBV27 and TRBJ1-4; 10 positions match TRBD1. After removal of 11 bases from V and 7 bases from J, the junction contained 7 bases not matched to a gene. CDR1 MNHEY and CDR2 SMNVEV come from the germline V gene (reference sequence). The CDR3 totals 13 residues. Full variable domain (missing parts from reference TRBV27 and TRBJ1-4): EAQVTQNPRYLITVTGKKLTVTCSQNMNHEYMSWYRQDPGLGLRQIYYSMNVEVTDKGDVPEGYKVSRKEKRNFPLILESPSPNQTSLYFCAGRTGGSEKLFFGSGTQLSVL.

By its share, this clonotype is medium-sized. The J gene is TRBJ2-5, the V gene TRBV7-2; D may be TRBD1 (5 bases). V lost 1 base to trimming and J lost 1 base, with 10 bases between them. Germline V gives CDR1 SGHTA, CDR2 FQGNSA. The CDR3 has 15 residues. CDR3 bases: TGTGCCAGCAGCTTAGTAGCAGGGTCCCAAGAGACCCAGTACTTC. Amino acids: CASSLVAGSQETQYF.

About this clonotype: One junction end does not reproduce the germline sequence, and a read error may be involved. The V call is TRBV20-1, the J call TRBJ2-5, with D perhaps assigned TRBD1 or TRBD2 (5 bases each). The CDR3 contains 10 residues. CDR1 and CDR2 (germline): DFQATT, SNEGSKA (reference sequence). CDR3 protein: CSSLGENQYF. CDR3 DNA: TGCAGTTCCCTGGGGGAGAACCAGTACTTC.